This is a list of T cell receptor beta chains from one sample in a study of T cells after yellow fever vaccination. TCRdb analysed the 5' RACE reads with MiXCR anew, one entry per CDR3 protein. The sample carries about 340,000 distinct CDR3 sequences, 7.5% to 9% recorded once. This sample comprised PBMCs, obtained on the day of the first yellow fever vaccination. These receptors all stem from a young man who received the YFV17D yellow fever vaccine. Both conserved end residues are part of each CDR3. The order of the fields is V gene, clone size, D gene, J gene, CDR3 protein, CDR3 DNA. The D gene is left open where the match is weak. The size field is filled for only some rows; it gives once, few, many or a size class.

TRBV25-1,many,.,TRBJ1-1,CASKENRGNTEAFF,TGTGCCAGCAAAGAAAATCGGGGGAACACTGAAGCTTTCTTT
TRBV19,.,.,TRBJ2-3,CASSRGDSSDTQYF,TGTGCCAGTAGCAGGGGGGACAGCTCAGATACGCAGTATTTT
TRBV6-1,.,.,TRBJ2-7,CASSTTDVWGYEQYF,TGTGCCAGCAGTACGACAGACGTTTGGGGCTACGAGCAGTACTTC
TRBV9,.,.,TRBJ1-4,CASSADGGLNEKLFF,TGTGCCAGCAGCGCCGATGGGGGACTTAATGAAAAACTGTTTTTT
TRBV12-3/TRBV12-4,few,.,TRBJ2-5,CASSDPGTLQETQYF,TGTGCCAGCAGTGACCCCGGGACACTCCAAGAGACCCAGTACTTC
TRBV5-4,few,.,TRBJ1-5,CASSLGGPNQPQHF,TGTGCCAGCAGCTTGGGTGGTCCGAATCAGCCCCAGCATTTT
TRBV29-1,.,.,TRBJ1-4,CSVPEGSARGEKLFF,TGCAGCGTCCCGGAGGGTTCAGCGAGGGGTGAAAAACTGTTTTTT
TRBV19,.,.,TRBJ2-2,CASSTSGDQTGELFF,TGTGCCAGTAGTACCTCCGGGGACCAAACCGGGGAGCTGTTTTTT
TRBV20-1,.,.,TRBJ2-1,CSARNRGPYNEQFF,TGCAGTGCTAGAAATCGGGGGCCTTACAATGAGCAGTTCTTC
TRBV12-3/TRBV12-4,many,.,TRBJ2-5,CASSLRAISQETQYF,TGTGCCAGCAGTTTAAGGGCAATCAGTCAAGAGACCCAGTACTTC
TRBV4-3,.,.,TRBJ1-4,CASSPMGEGDEKLFF,TGCGCCAGCAGCCCTATGGGGGAAGGCGATGAAAAACTGTTTTTT
TRBV7-2,few,.,TRBJ2-1,CASSLRPLSYNEQFF,TGTGCCAGCAGCTTGCGTCCCCTCTCCTACAATGAGCAGTTCTTC
TRBV12-3/TRBV12-4,many,.,TRBJ2-2,CASPADSYTGELFF,TGTGCCAGCCCAGCTGATAGTTACACCGGGGAGCTGTTTTTT
TRBV7-8,few,.,TRBJ1-5,CASSLDGAGSGQPQHF,TGTGCCAGCAGCTTAGATGGGGCAGGGTCCGGTCAGCCCCAGCATTTT
TRBV28,few,TRBD1,TRBJ1-2,CASSGDRDIYRGYTF,TGTGCCAGCAGTGGAGACAGGGACATTTATCGGGGCTACACCTTC
TRBV21-1,many,.,TRBJ2-7,CASSLVLRAGVKNEQYF,TGTGCCAGCAGTTTAGTTCTACGGGCAGGGGTGAAGAACGAGCAGTACTTC
TRBV20-1,few,.,TRBJ1-4,CSARDPSVRGSNEKLFF,TGCAGTGCTAGAGATCCGTCGGTTCGTGGCAGTAATGAAAAACTGTTTTTT
TRBV20-1,.,TRBD1,TRBJ1-2,CSAKNSGTGSYGYTF,TGCAGTGCTAAGAACTCCGGGACAGGGAGCTATGGCTACACCTTC
TRBV9,.,.,TRBJ1-4,CASSEESAPQDLFF,TGTGCCAGCAGCGAGGAGAGTGCCCCCCAGGATCTGTTTTTT
TRBV19,many,.,TRBJ2-5,CASSIGSETQYF,TGTGCCAGTAGTATTGGCTCGGAGACCCAGTACTTC
TRBV24-1,few,TRBD2,TRBJ2-1,CATSDRASGDEQFF,TGTGCCACCAGTGACCGGGCGAGCGGGGATGAGCAGTTCTTC
TRBV11-1,few,.,TRBJ2-7,CASSLAMVMGHPNPKQYF,TGTGCCAGCAGCTTAGCGATGGTGATGGGACACCCAAATCCTAAGCAGTACTTC
TRBV20-1,.,.,TRBJ2-3,CSANQGGGTDTQYF,TGCAGTGCTAATCAGGGGGGCGGCACAGATACGCAGTATTTT
TRBV2,.,.,TRBJ2-6,CASRWRDRSGANVLTF,TGTGCCAGCAGATGGAGGGACCGCTCTGGGGCCAACGTCCTGACTTTC
TRBV7-2,.,.,TRBJ2-7,CASSNGNRGYEQYF,TGTGCCAGCAGCAACGGCAATCGGGGCTACGAGCAGTACTTC
TRBV20-1,few,.,TRBJ1-2,CSAPNYGYTF,TGCAGTGCTCCGAACTATGGCTACACCTTC
TRBV15,few,.,TRBJ2-4,CATSRAVPRLAKNIQYF,TGTGCCACCAGCAGAGCGGTCCCGAGACTAGCCAAAAACATTCAGTACTTC
TRBV18,.,.,TRBJ2-3,CASSPALGPDTQYF,TGTGCCAGCTCACCCGCGCTGGGGCCAGATACGCAGTATTTT
TRBV3-1,.,.,TRBJ2-1,CASSRGTEHNEQFF,TGTGCCAGCAGCCGCGGGACAGAGCACAATGAGCAGTTCTTC
TRBV3-1,few,.,TRBJ2-2,CASSPISGELFF,TGTGCCAGCAGCCCTATCTCCGGGGAGCTGTTTTTT